A selection of T cell receptor beta chains follows, all from one sample in a study of shared clonotypes between healthy human individuals. TCRdb's table, derived via immunoSEQ multiplex PCR, lists solely in-frame clones and lacks some. The sample has millions of clones; approximately 93% are singletons. The sequenced sample was naive CD4+ T cells from PBMCs. The source of these receptors is a man in his late teens or twenties in good health. Some clones in this sample may be carry-over from other donors' samples. CDR3s include the opening cysteine and the closing phenylalanine or tryptophan. A D gene is named only where the DNA matches it firmly.

V gene	J gene	D gene	CDR3 DNA	CDR3 protein
TRBV29-1	TRBJ2-5	TRBD2	TGCAGCGTTGTCGATACTAGCGGGAGGGCGCGTGAGCAGTACTTC	CSVVDTSGRAREQYF
TRBV28	TRBJ2-3	-	TGTGCCAGCAGTTTATTGGGAGATACGCAGTATTTT	CASSLLGDTQYF
TRBV13	TRBJ2-1	-	TGTGCCAGCAGCGAAGGCCTGTCCTACAATGAGCAGTTCTTC	CASSEGLSYNEQFF
TRBV6-4	TRBJ2-3	TRBD2	TGTGCCAGCAGTGACTCGGGGGGGGGCACAGATACGCAGTATTTT	CASSDSGGGTDTQYF
TRBV4-3	TRBJ2-5	-	TGCGCCAGCAGCCAAGATCTCCCTACTAAACAAGAGACCCAGTACTTC	CASSQDLPTKQETQYF
TRBV6-6	TRBJ2-7	TRBD2	TGTGCCAGCAGAACCGCTAGCGGGGGAAATTACGAGCAGTACTTC	CASRTASGGNYEQYF
TRBV18	TRBJ2-2	TRBD1	TGTGCCAGCTCACCGGACAGGGGTCCCAAAATAACCACCGGGGAGCTGTTTTTT	CASSPDRGPKITTGELFF
TRBV2	TRBJ1-3	-	TGTGCCAGCAACACAAACTCTGGAAACACCATATATTTT	CASNTNSGNTIYF
TRBV28	TRBJ1-2	-	TGTGCCAGCAACCCATCAGATTATGGCTACACCTTC	CASNPSDYGYTF
TRBV5-1	TRBJ2-7	-	TGCGCCAGCAGCCACAACCCTCAAGCGCGAGGACAGCCAAGGATTTACGAGCAGTACTTC	CASSHNPQARGQPRIYEQYF
TRBV27	TRBJ2-5	-	TGTGCCAGCAGTTTACAGCGGCAAGAGACCCAGTACTTC	CASSLQRQETQYF
TRBV5-1	TRBJ2-1	-	TGCGCCAGCAGCACAGGGGAGGACTACAATGAGCAGTTCTTC	CASSTGEDYNEQFF